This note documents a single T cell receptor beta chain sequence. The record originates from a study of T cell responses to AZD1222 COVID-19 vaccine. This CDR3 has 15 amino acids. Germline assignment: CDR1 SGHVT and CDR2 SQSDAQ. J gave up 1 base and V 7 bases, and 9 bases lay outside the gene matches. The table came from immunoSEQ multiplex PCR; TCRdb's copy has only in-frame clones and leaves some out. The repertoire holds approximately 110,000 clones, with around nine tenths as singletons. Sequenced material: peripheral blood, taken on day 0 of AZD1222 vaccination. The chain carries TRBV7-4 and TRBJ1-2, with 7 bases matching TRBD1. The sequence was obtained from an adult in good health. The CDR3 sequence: CASKGPGQCNYGYTF. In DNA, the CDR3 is TGTGCCAGCAAGGGTCCGGGACAGTGTAACTATGGCTACACCTTC. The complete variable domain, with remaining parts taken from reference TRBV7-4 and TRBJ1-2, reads GAGVSQSPRYKVAKRGRDVALRCDSISGHVTLYWYRQTLGQGSEVLTYSQSDAQRDKSGRPSGRFSAERPERSVSTLKIQRTEQGDSAVYLCASKGPGQCNYGYTFGSGTRLTVV.